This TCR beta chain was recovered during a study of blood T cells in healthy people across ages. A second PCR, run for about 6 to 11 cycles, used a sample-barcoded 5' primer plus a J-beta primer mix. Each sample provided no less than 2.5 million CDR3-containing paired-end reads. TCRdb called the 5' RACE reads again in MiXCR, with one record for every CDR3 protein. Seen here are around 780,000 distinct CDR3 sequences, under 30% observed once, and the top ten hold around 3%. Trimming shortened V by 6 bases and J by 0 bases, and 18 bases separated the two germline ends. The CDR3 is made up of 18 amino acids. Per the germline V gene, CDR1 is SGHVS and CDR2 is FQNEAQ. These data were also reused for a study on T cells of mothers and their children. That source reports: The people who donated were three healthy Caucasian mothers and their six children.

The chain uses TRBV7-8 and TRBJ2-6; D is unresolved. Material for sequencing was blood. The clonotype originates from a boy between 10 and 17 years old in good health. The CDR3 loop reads CASSSNQESLSGANVLTF. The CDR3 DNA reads TGTGCCAGCAGTTCAAACCAGGAATCCCTCTCTGGGGCCAACGTCCTGACTTTC.